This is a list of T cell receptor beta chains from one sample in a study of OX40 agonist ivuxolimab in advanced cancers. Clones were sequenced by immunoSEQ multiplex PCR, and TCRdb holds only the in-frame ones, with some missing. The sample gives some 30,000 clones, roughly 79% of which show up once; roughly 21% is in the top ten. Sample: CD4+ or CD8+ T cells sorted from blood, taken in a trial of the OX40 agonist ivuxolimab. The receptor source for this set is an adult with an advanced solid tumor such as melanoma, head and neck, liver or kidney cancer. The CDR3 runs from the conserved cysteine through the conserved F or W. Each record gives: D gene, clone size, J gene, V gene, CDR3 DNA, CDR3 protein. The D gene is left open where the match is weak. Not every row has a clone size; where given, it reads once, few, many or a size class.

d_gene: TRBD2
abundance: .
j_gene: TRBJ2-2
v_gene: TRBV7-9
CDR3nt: TGTGCCAGCAGCCAATGGACTAGCGGGAGTGCCACCGGGGAGCTGTTTTTT
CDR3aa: CASSQWTSGSATGELFF

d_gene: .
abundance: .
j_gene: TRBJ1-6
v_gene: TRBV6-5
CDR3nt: TGTGCCAGCAGTCCCCCTGGGGGGAGGAATTCACCCCTCCACTTT
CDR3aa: CASSPPGGRNSPLHF

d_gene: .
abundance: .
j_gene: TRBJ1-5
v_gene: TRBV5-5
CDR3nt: TGTGCCAGCAGCCCGGGGACCATTAGCAATCAGCCCCAGCATTTT
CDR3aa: CASSPGTISNQPQHF

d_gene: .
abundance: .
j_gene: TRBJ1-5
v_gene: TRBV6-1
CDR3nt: TGTGCCAGCAGCCAGGTGGGGGGGAATCAGCCCCAGCATTTT
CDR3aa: CASSQVGGNQPQHF

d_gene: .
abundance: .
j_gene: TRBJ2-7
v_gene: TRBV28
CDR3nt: TGTGCCAGCAGGGATTCGGACGAGCAGTACTTC
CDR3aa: CASRDSDEQYF

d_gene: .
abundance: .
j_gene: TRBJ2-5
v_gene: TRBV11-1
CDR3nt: TGTGCCAGCAGCCTAGGAGGGGGTTTCCAAGAGACCCAGTACTTC
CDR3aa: CASSLGGGFQETQYF

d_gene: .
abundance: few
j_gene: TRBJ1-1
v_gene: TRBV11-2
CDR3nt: TGTGCCAGCAGCCCTGAGGCGGGAGAGGAAGCTTTCTTT
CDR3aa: CASSPEAGEEAFF

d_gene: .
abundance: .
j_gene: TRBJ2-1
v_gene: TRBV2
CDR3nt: TGTGCCAGCAAAGTCCGCGACTTACCTTACAATGAGCAGTTCTTC
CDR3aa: CASKVRDLPYNEQFF

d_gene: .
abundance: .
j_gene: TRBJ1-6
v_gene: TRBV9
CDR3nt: TGTGCCAGCGGCCTGGGGGTAGATAATTCACCCCTCCACTTT
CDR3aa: CASGLGVDNSPLHF

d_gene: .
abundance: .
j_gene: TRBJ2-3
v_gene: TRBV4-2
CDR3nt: TGTGCCAGCAGCCAAGTAAAGGTCGATACGCAGTATTTT
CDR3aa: CASSQVKVDTQYF

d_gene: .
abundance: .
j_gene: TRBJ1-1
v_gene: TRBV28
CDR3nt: TGTGCCACCACTCAACAGGGCCCTGAAGCTTTCTTT
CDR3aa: CATTQQGPEAFF

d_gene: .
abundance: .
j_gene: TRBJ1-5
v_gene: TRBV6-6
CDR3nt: TGTGCCAGCACTAAAGGCGGGGCAGGGAGCAATCAGCCCCAGCATTTT
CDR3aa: CASTKGGAGSNQPQHF

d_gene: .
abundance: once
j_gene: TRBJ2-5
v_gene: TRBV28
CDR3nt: TGTGCCAGCAGTTTTTCGGGACCCCTTAGAGAGACCCAGTACTTC
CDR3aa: CASSFSGPLRETQYF

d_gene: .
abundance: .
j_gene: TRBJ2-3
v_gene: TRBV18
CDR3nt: TGTGCCAGCTCACCACCGACCAGATCAGATACGCAGTATTTT
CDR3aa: CASSPPTRSDTQYF

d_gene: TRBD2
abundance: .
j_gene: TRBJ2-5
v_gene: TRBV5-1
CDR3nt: TGCGCCAGCAGCCCCGGGGGGGAGACCCAGTACTTC
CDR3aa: CASSPGGETQYF

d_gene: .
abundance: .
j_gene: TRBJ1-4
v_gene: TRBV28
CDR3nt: TGTGCCAGCAACAGGGAGACTAATGAAAAACTGTTTTTT
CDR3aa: CASNRETNEKLFF

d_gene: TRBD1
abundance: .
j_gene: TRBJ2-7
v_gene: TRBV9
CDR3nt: TGTGCCAGCAGCGTAGGGGACAGGGACTACGAGCAGTACTTC
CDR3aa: CASSVGDRDYEQYF

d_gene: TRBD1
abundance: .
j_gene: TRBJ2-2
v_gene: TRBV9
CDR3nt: TGTGCCAGCAGCACCCGGGACAGGGCGGGGACCGGGGAGCTGTTTTTT
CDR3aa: CASSTRDRAGTGELFF

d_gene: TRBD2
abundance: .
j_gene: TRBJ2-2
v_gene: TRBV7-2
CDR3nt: TGTGCCAGCAGCGGGGGACTAGCGGGAGGCACCGGGGAGCTGTTTTTT
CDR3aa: CASSGGLAGGTGELFF

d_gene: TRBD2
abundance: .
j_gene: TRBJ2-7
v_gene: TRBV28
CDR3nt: TGTGCCAGCAGTCTTCATAGCGGGAGACAAGAGCAGTACTTC
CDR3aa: CASSLHSGRQEQYF

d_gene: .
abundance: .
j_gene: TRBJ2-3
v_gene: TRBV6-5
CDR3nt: TGTGCCAGCAGTTATAGGAATATCGGCACAGATACGCAGTATTTT
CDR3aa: CASSYRNIGTDTQYF

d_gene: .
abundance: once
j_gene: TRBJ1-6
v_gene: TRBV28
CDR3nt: TGTGCTAGCGGGGGGGATAATTCACCCCTCCACTTT
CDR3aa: CASGGDNSPLHF

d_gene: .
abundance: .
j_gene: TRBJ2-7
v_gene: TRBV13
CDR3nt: TGTGCCAGCAGCTCGCCATGGGAACCGCCCTACGAGCAGTACTTC
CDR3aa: CASSSPWEPPYEQYF

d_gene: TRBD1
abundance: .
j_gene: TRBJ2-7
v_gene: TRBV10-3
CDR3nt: TGTGCCATCACTAAATGGACAGGGGAATCCTACGAGCAGTACTTC
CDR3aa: CAITKWTGESYEQYF

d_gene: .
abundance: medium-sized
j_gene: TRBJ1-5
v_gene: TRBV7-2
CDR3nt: TGTGCCAGCAGCTTACAGTCCTTCGGAAGCAATCAGCCCCAGCATTTT
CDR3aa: CASSLQSFGSNQPQHF

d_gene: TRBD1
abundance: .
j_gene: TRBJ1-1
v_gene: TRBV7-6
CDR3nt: TGTGCCAGCAGCTTCCTCATTCCGGGACAGGGGCCTGGCACTGAAGCTTTCTTT
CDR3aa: CASSFLIPGQGPGTEAFF

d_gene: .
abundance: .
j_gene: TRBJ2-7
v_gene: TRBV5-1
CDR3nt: TGCGCCAGCAGCAGTGGACTCATGACCTACGAGCAGTACTTC
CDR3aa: CASSSGLMTYEQYF

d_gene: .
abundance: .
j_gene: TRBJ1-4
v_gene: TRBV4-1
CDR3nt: TGCGCCAGCAGCCAAGCGGCAGGGATCGGTAATGAAAAACTGTTTTTT
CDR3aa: CASSQAAGIGNEKLFF

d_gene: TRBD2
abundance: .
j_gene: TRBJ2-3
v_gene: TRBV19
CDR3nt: TGTGCCAGTTCCCTGGGACTAGCGGCAGATACGCAGTATTTT
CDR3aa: CASSLGLAADTQYF

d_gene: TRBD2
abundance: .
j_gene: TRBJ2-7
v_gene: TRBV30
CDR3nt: TGTGCCTCCACCGGGGGGGGCTACGAGCAGTACTTC
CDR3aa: CASTGGGYEQYF

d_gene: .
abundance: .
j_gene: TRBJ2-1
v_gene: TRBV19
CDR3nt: TGTGCCGGGATGGATGAGCAGTTCTTC
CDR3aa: CAGMDEQFF

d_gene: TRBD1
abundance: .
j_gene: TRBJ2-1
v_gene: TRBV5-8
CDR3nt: TGTGCCAGCAGCTCTGGACAGGCGAACAATGAGCAGTTCTTC
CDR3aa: CASSSGQANNEQFF

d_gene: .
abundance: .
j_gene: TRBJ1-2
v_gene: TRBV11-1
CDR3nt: TGTGCCAGCAGCTTATGGGGAAGAGGCTACACCTTC
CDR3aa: CASSLWGRGYTF

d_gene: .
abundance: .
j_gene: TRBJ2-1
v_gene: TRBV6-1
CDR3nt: TGTGCCAGCAGTGGACAGGTTTACAATGAGCAGTTCTTC
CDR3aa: CASSGQVYNEQFF

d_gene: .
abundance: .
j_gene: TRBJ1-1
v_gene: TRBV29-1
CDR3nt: TGCAGCGTTGAAGATCTCCTACTAACTGAAGCTTTCTTT
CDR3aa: CSVEDLLLTEAFF

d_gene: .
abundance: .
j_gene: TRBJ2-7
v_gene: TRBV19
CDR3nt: TGTGCCAGTAGTAGAGGGAGCGAGCAGTACTTC
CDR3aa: CASSRGSEQYF

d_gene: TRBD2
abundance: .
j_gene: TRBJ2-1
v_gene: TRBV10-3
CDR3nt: TGTGCCATAGGGACTAGCTCCTACAATGAGCAGTTCTTC
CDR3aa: CAIGTSSYNEQFF

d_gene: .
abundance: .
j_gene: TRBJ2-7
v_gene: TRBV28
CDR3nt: TGTGCCACCCTCGGGGCAGGACCCTACGAGCAGTACTTC
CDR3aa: CATLGAGPYEQYF

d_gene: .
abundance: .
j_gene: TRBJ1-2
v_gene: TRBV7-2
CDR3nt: TGTGCCAGCAGCTTAAACCCGCCAGGGATGGATTTGGGGGGCTACACCTTC
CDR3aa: CASSLNPPGMDLGGYTF

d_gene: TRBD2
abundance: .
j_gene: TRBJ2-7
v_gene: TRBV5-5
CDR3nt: TGTGCCAGCAGCTTCACGGCTAGCGGGACCTACGAGCAGTACTTC
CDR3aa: CASSFTASGTYEQYF

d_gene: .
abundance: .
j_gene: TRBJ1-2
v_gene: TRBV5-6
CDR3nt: TGTGCCAGCAGCTTGGGTCAGTTCTCTAACTATGGCTACACCTTC
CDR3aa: CASSLGQFSNYGYTF

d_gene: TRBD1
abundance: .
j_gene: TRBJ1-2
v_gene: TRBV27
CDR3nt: TGTGCCAGCAGCTATACAGGGGGTAATGACTACACCTTC
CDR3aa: CASSYTGGNDYTF

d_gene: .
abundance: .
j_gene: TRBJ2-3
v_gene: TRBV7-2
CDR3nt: TGTGCCAGCAGCTTTCAGGGGAGCACAGATACGCAGTATTTT
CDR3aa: CASSFQGSTDTQYF

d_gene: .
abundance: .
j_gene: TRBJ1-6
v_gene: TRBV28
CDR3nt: TGTGCCAGCATGGAGGCCCTTAGCTCCTATAATTCACCCCTCCACTTT
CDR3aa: CASMEALSSYNSPLHF

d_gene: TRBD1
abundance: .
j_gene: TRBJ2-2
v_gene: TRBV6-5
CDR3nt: TGTGCCACCAACCGGGACAGCTTCACCGGGGAGCTGTTTTTT
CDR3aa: CATNRDSFTGELFF

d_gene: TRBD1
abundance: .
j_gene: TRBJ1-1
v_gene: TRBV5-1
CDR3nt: TGCGCCAGCAGCTTGTCTTTCTGGACAGGGGGTATGTTGAACACTGAAGCTTTCTTT
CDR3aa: CASSLSFWTGGMLNTEAFF

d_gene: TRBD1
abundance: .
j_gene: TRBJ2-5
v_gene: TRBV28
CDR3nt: TGTGCCAGCAGTTTCAGGGGGCGTGTAGAGACCCAGTACTTC
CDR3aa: CASSFRGRVETQYF

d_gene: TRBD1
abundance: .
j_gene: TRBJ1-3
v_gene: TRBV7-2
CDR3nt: TGTGCCAGCAGCCGGGACAGAGGAAACACCATATATTTT
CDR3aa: CASSRDRGNTIYF

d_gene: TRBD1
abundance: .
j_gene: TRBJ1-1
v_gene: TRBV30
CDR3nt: TGTGCCGGATACAGGGGGCAAACTGAAGCTTTCTTT
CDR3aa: CAGYRGQTEAFF

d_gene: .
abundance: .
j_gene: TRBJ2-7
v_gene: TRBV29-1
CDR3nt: TGCAGCGTTGAAAAGACTTATGGCTCCGAGCAGTACTTC
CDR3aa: CSVEKTYGSEQYF

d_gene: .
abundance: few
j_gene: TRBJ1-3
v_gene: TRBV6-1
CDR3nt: TGTGCCAGCAATCGACAGGAAGGAAACACCATATATTTT
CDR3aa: CASNRQEGNTIYF

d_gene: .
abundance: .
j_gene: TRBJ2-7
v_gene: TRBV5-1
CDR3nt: TGCGCCAGCAGCCCCGGAGGGGGACGGCCCTACGAGCAGTACTTC
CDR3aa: CASSPGGGRPYEQYF

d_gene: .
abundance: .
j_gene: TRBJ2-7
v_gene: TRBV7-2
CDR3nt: TGTGCCAGCAGCTATACAGGGTACGAGCAGTACTTC
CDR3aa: CASSYTGYEQYF